The 14 T cell receptor beta chains listed next were all sequenced from one sample in a study of blood T cell repertoires in COVID-19. This table comes from immunoSEQ multiplex PCR, and its TCRdb copy is limited to in-frame clones, with some not included. Of around 140,000 clones listed, around 80% are singletons. The sequenced sample consisted of PBMCs or T cells enriched from blood (not recorded which). These receptors were taken from a man aged 40-49 years with acute COVID-19.

This clone has just one count. The chain links TRBV3-1 (or the pseudogene TRBV3-2) to TRBJ1-5, with a weak D call TRBD1 (6 bases). Germline V gene data show CDR1 as LGHDT and CDR2 as YNNKEL (reference sequence). V was cut by 7 bases and J by 2 bases, with 12 bases left in between. The CDR3 totals 14 residues. Here the CDR3 DNA reads TGTGCCAGCACCCCAGGGGTGGGCAATCAGCCCCAGCATTTT. Its translation is CASTPGVGNQPQHF.

This chain joins TRBV5-5 and TRBJ2-3; D is perhaps TRBD2 (6 bases). Germline V lookup: CDR1 SGHKS, CDR2 YYEKEE (reference sequence). CDR3 size: 13 residues. Trimming removed 0 bases at V and 7 bases at J, with 9 bases between. The chain's CDR3 is CASSLDLANTQYF. The CDR3 DNA reads TGTGCCAGCAGCTTGGATCTAGCGAATACGCAGTATTTT.

The chain employs TRBV19 and TRBJ2-1; 10 nucleotides align to TRBD2. Germline V gives CDR1 LNHDA, CDR2 SQIVND (reference sequence). This CDR3 region has 15 residues. The J segment lost 4 bases and the V segment lost 7 bases, leaving 7 bases of the junction unmatched. The CDR3, as DNA: TGTGCCAGTACCAGGACTAGCGGAACATACAATGAGCAGTTCTTC. Protein: CASTRTSGTYNEQFF.

J is TRBJ1-5 and V is TRBV3-1 (or the pseudogene TRBV3-2); D unresolved. The germline V gene has CDR1 LGHDT and CDR2 YNNKEL (reference sequence). V shed 4 bases and J shed 1 base, with 11 bases lying between them. The CDR3 loop spans 15 amino acids. DNA for the CDR3: TGTGCCAGCAGCCCCGGTACAGTGAGCAATCAGCCCCAGCATTTT. Protein product: CASSPGTVSNQPQHF.

The rearrangement uses TRBV5-4 and TRBJ2-7, with D possibly matching TRBD2 (7 bases). The germline CDR1 and CDR2 sequences are SGHNT and YYREEE (reference sequence). CDR3 length: 15 residues. V was pared by 4 bases and J by 4 bases, with 18 bases between. The CDR3 here is CASSPGAGEGYEQYF. The CDR3 DNA follows: TGTGCCAGCAGCCCGGGGGCGGGAGAGGGGTACGAGCAGTACTTC.

As regards this clone: Other DNA variants within this sample encode the same CDR3. The rearrangement uses TRBV28 and TRBJ1-2, with no clear D. CDR1 and CDR2 from the germline V gene are MDHEN and SYDVKM. Trimming shortened V by 5 bases and J by 8 bases, and 9 bases separated the two germline ends. The CDR3 consists of 11 residues. In DNA, the CDR3 is TGTGCCAGCAGTCCCTCGGGGGGCTACACCTTC. Translating gives CASSPSGGYTF.

This clone was picked up a small number of times. The V gene is TRBV3-1 (or the pseudogene TRBV3-2), the J gene TRBJ1-2, with a tentative D call TRBD1 (6 bases). V lost 4 bases and J 0 bases, leaving 9 bases between the germline ends. The CDR3 has 14 amino acids. Germline V gene sequence: CDR1 LGHDT, CDR2 YNNKEL (reference sequence). The CDR3 sequence: CASSPRGSNYGYTF. The DNA of the CDR3 is TGTGCCAGCAGCCCCAGGGGTTCTAACTATGGCTACACCTTC.

V is TRBV2 and J is TRBJ1-4; 9 bases fit TRBD1. Germline V gene lookup returns CDR1 SNHLY and CDR2 FYNNEI. The CDR3 covers 17 residues. V shed 5 bases and J 3 bases; nucleotides not matched to a gene: 10. The CDR3 DNA follows: TGTGCCAGCAGTCCGGGACAGGGTTTTCCCTCTAATGAAAAACTGTTTTTT. Translation gives CASSPGQGFPSNEKLFF. Full variable domain (remainder filled in from reference TRBV2 and TRBJ1-4): EPEVTQTPSHQVTQMGQEVILRCVPISNHLYFYWYRQILGQKVEFLVSFYNNEISEKSEIFDDQFSVERPDGSNFTLKIRSTKLEDSAMYFCASSPGQGFPSNEKLFFGSGTQLSVL.

As to this clone: Distinct nucleotide sequences in the sample also encode this CDR3. The rearrangement uses TRBV30 and TRBJ1-2; TRBD1 is a possible D gene (6 bases). V was cut by 3 bases and J by 8 bases, with 10 bases left in between. The CDR3 length is 11 residues. Germline values: CDR1 GTSNPN, CDR2 SVGIG (reference sequence). CDR3 region: CAWRGGLGYTF. CDR3 bases: TGTGCCTGGAGAGGGGGTCTCGGCTACACCTTC.

CDR3 loop: CASSLEWAGLAKNIQYF. As DNA, the CDR3 is TGTGCCAGCAGCTTAGAATGGGCGGGGTTAGCCAAAAACATTCAGTACTTC. The genes are TRBV7-9 and TRBJ2-4, with D possibly TRBD2 on 6 matching bases. This CDR3 region has 17 residues. The V gene's germline CDR1 is SEHNR and CDR2 FQNEAQ (reference sequence). Trimming took 1 base from V and 0 from J, leaving 13 bases between them.

This rearrangement joins TRBV18 to TRBJ1-2, with D uncertain. The V end was cut by 6 bases, the J end by 4 bases, with 18 bases between. Germline CDR1 is KGHSH and CDR2 is LQKENI. The CDR3 spans 15 residues. CDR3 coding DNA: TGTGCCAGCTCCCGCGATGCCGCTACCGTCTATGGCTACACCTTC. As protein: CASSRDAATVYGYTF.

This clone has only one observation. The V and J genes are TRBV5-5 and TRBJ1-3, with D perhaps matching TRBD1 (6 bases). Germline CDR1 is SGHKS and CDR2 is YYEKEE (reference sequence). Trimming stripped 1 base from V and 4 bases from J, with 9 bases between. The length of the CDR3 is 14 residues. This CDR3 is CASSLQTGGNTIYF. DNA of the CDR3: TGTGCCAGCAGCTTGCAGACAGGAGGAAACACCATATATTTT.

The J gene is TRBJ2-7, the V gene TRBV9, with 8 bases that match TRBD2. Germline V CDR1 and CDR2: SGDLS, YYNGEE. This CDR3 is 16 amino acids long. J gave up 3 bases and V 0 bases, and 8 bases lay outside the gene matches. CDR3 in amino acids: CASSVGGSGEYYEQYF. CDR3 sequence (DNA): TGTGCCAGCAGCGTAGGGGGTAGCGGGGAATACTACGAGCAGTACTTC.

By sample fraction, this clone is medium-sized. The chain uses TRBV7-9 and TRBJ2-1; TRBD1 matches 7 bases. The CDR3 covers 14 residues. The trim removed 5 bases at V and 6 bases at J, leaving 7 bases unmatched. Germline CDR1 SEHNR, CDR2 FQNEAQ (reference sequence). The CDR3 DNA sequence: TGTGCCAGCAGCCTGTCAGGGACAGTCAATGAGCAGTTCTTC. Its protein is CASSLSGTVNEQFF.